The 9 T cell receptor beta chains presented below share a single source sample, sequenced in a study of T cell repertoires in cytomegalovirus infection. One entry per CDR3 protein, called by TCRdb with MiXCR from the reads. Here the sample spans 50,000 to 65,000 distinct CDR3 sequences, over 15% being singletons. No antigen is known for these receptors. The sequencing here drew on CD8+ T cells from cultured PBMCs, taken from culture after CMV antigen stimulation. All receptors derive from a human donor in good health (CMV status not recorded). Some clones in this sample may be carry-over from other donors' samples.

The sample holds a few counts of this clonotype. The genes are TRBV27 and TRBJ2-7; 10 positions match TRBD2. CDR3 size: 13 residues. Trimming cost V 4 bases and J 4 bases; bases outside gene matches: 1. CDR1 is MNHEY, CDR2 SMNVEV, per germline (reference sequence). The CDR3 reads CASSSAGGYEQYF. The DNA for the CDR3 is TGTGCCAGCAGTTCAGCGGGGGGGTACGAGCAGTACTTC.

This clonotype was detected a few times. The V gene is TRBV10-3, the J gene TRBJ2-2, with 7 bases fitting TRBD2. In germline, CDR1 is ENHRY, CDR2 SYGVKD. The CDR3 contains 16 residues. Trimming at V came to 6 bases and at J to 2 bases, leaving 9 bases not matched to a gene. CDR3: CAIRVLASDNTGELFF. CDR3 DNA: TGTGCCATCAGAGTACTAGCGAGTGACAACACCGGGGAGCTGTTTTTT.

This clonotype has a single count. J is TRBJ2-4 and V is TRBV28; weak D call: TRBD2 (6 bases). V was trimmed by 2 bases and J by 8 bases, leaving 10 bases between them. The CDR3 length is 13 residues. In germline, CDR1 is MDHEN, CDR2 SYDVKM. The DNA for the CDR3 is TGTGCCAGCAGTTTAACCTCGGGGGACATTCAGTACTTC. It specifies CASSLTSGDIQYF.

This chain joins TRBV15 and TRBJ2-7; 8 bases match TRBD1. Germline CDR1 LNHNV, CDR2 YYDKDF (reference sequence). After removal of 5 bases from V and 6 bases from J, the junction contained 6 bases not matched to a gene. This CDR3 is built from 13 residues. DNA for the CDR3: TGTGCCACCAGCGGACAGGGTTTTGGCGAGCAGTACTTC. It yields the protein CATSGQGFGEQYF.

This clonotype was seen at least ten times. This sequence joins TRBV7-2 and TRBJ2-3; TRBD2 aligns across 8 bases. Germline values: CDR1 SGHTA, CDR2 FQGNSA. V shed 2 bases, J shed 2 bases, and the junction held 6 bases outside the gene matches. The CDR3 is made up of 16 amino acids. The CDR3 protein is CASSLNPGGPTDTQYF. The CDR3, as DNA: TGTGCCAGCAGCTTAAACCCGGGAGGGCCCACAGATACGCAGTATTTT. Full variable domain (missing parts from reference TRBV7-2 and TRBJ2-3): GAGVSQSPSNKVTEKGKDVELRCDPISGHTALYWYRQSLGQGLEFLIYFQGNSAPDKSGLPSDRFSAERTGGSVSTLTIQRTQQEDSAVYLCASSLNPGGPTDTQYFGPGTRLTVL.

This chain connects TRBV11-1 to TRBJ2-3, with TRBD2 identical over 7 bases. The CDR3 is 16 amino acids. CDR1 and CDR2 from the germline V gene are SGHAT and FQDESV (reference sequence). V was clipped by 1 base and J by 2 bases; unmatched bases: 6. CDR3 loop: CASSLVRLAATDTQYF. As DNA, the CDR3 is TGTGCCAGCAGCTTAGTTAGGCTAGCGGCCACAGATACGCAGTATTTT.

The V and J genes are TRBV11-2 and TRBJ1-3, with unresolved D. The CDR3 spans 13 residues. Germline V CDR1 and CDR2: SGHAT, FQNNGV. Deletions cut 5 bases from V and 4 bases from J, with 9 bases between. CDR3 nucleotide sequence: TGTGCCAGCAGCCCCGCGAGGGGAAACACCATATATTTT. Its translation: CASSPARGNTIYF.

This clonotype was observed a few times. This chain joins TRBV27 and TRBJ2-5; 7 bases map to TRBD2. V shed 5 bases and J 4 bases; nucleotides not matched to a gene: 7. The CDR3 is 14 amino acids. Germline values: CDR1 MNHEY, CDR2 SMNVEV (reference sequence). The CDR3 DNA sequence: TGTGCCAGCAGTCCGCAGCGGGGCCGAGAGACCCAGTACTTC. It translates to CASSPQRGRETQYF.

The V call is TRBV12-3 or TRBV12-4, the J call TRBJ1-1; TRBD1 matches 7 bases. The CDR3 length is 14 residues. Trimming at V came to 3 bases and at J to 6 bases, leaving 7 bases not matched to a gene. CDR3 bases: TGTGCCAGCAGTTTTACGGGGCAGGGGGCTGAAGCTTTCTTT. Its translation: CASSFTGQGAEAFF.